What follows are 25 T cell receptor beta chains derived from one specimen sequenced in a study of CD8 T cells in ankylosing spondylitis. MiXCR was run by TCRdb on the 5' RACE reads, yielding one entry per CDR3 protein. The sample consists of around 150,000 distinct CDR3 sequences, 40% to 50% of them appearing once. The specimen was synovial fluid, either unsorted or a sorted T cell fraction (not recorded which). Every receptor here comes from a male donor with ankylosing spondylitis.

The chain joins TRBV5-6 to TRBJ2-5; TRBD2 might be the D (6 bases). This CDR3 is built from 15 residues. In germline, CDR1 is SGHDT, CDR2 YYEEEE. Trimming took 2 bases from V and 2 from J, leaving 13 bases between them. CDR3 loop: CASSFLAGRQETQYF. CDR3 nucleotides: TGTGCCAGCAGCTTTCTGGCGGGAAGGCAAGAGACCCAGTACTTC.

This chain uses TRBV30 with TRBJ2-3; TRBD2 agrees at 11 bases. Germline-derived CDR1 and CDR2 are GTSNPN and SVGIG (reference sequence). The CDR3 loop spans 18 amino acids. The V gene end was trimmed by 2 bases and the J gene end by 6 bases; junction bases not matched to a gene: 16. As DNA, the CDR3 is TGTGCCTGGAGTCCAATCACCGGGACTAGCGGTTCCCAGGATACGCAGTATTTT. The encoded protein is CAWSPITGTSGSQDTQYF. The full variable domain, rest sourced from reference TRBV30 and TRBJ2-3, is SQTIHQWPATLVQPVGSPLSLECTVEGTSNPNLYWYRQAAGRGLQLLFYSVGIGQISSEVPQNLSASRPQDRQFILSSKKLLLSDSGFYLCAWSPITGTSGSQDTQYFGPGTRLTVL.

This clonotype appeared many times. CDR3 loop: CASSVKGVEGQDTDTQYF. CDR3 sequence (DNA): TGTGCCAGCAGCGTAAAGGGCGTAGAGGGACAGGACACAGATACGCAGTATTTT. V and J are TRBV9 and TRBJ2-3; 8 nucleotides align to TRBD1. The CDR3 covers 18 residues. V trimming: 1 base; J trimming: 2 bases; junction bases outside the gene matches: 12. The germline V gene encodes CDR1 SGDLS and CDR2 YYNGEE.

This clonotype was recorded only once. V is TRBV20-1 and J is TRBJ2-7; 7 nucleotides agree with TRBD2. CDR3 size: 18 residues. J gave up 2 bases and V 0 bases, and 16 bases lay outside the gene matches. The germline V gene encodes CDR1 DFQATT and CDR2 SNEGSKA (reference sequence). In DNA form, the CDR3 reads TGCAGTGCTAGAGACAGCGAAGGGACTAACCAGATCCCCTACGAGCAGTACTTC. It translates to CSARDSEGTNQIPYEQYF.

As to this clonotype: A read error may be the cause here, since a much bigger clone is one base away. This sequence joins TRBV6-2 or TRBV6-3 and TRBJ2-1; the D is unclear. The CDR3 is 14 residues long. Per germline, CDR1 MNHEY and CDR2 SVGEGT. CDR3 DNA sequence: TGTGCCAGCAGTTACAGAGACATCTACAATGAGCAGTCCTTC. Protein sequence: CASSYRDIYNEQSF.

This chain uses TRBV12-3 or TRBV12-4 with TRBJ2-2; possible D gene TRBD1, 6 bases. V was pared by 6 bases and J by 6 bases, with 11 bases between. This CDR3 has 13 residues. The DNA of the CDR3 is TGTGCCAGCAGCCCGGCAGGGGCCGGGGAGCTGTTTTTT. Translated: CASSPAGAGELFF.

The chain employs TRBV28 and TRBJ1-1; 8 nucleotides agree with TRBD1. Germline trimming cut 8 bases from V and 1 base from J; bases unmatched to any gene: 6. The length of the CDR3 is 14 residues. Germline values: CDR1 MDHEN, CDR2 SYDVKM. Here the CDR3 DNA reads TGTGCCAGCGCTACCGACAGGGGGAACACTGAAGCTTTCTTT. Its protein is CASATDRGNTEAFF.

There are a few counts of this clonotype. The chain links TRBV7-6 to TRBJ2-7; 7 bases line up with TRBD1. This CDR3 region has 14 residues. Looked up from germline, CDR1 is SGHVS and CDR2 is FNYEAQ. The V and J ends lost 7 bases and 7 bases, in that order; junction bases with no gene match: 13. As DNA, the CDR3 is TGTGCCAGCACCTCCGAGACAGGGTCGATTGAGCAGTACTTC. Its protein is CASTSETGSIEQYF.

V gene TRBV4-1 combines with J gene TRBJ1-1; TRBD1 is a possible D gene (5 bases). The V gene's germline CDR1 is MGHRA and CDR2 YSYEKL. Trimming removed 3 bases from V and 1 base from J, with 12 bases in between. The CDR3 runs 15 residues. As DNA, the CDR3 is TGCGCCAGCAGCCAGCTGACAGTTAAGAACACTGAAGCTTTCTTT. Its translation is CASSQLTVKNTEAFF.

The CDR3 is CASSSYSSYNEQFF. The CDR3 nucleotides read TGTGCCAGCAGCTCTTACAGCTCCTACAATGAGCAGTTCTTC. The V gene is TRBV7-6, the J gene TRBJ2-1; D is unresolved. V was trimmed by 4 bases and J by 0 bases, leaving 7 bases between them. CDR3 length equals 14 residues. Per germline, CDR1 SGHVS and CDR2 FNYEAQ.

The CDR3 here is CASSLDRGGGGTEAFF. The DNA for the CDR3 is TGCGCCAGCAGCTTGGATCGTGGAGGGGGTGGCACTGAAGCTTTCTTT. The rearrangement links TRBV5-1 to TRBJ1-1; tentative D call: TRBD1 (6 bases). The germline CDR1 and CDR2 sequences are SGHRS and YFSETQ. This CDR3 region has 16 residues. The V end was cut by 0 bases, the J end by 4 bases, with 16 bases between.

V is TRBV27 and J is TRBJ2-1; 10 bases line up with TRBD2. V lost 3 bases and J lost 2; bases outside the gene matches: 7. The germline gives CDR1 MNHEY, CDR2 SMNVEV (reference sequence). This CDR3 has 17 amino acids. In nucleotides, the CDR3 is TGTGCCAGCAGTTTGCGCGGACTAGCGGCTCCCTACAATGAGCAGTTCTTC. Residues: CASSLRGLAAPYNEQFF.

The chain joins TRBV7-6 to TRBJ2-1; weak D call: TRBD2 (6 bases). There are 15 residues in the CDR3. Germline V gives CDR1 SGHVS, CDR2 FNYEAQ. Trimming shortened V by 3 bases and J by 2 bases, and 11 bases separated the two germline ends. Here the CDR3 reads CASSFGTYAYNEQFF. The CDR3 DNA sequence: TGTGCCAGCAGCTTTGGGACTTATGCCTACAATGAGCAGTTCTTC.

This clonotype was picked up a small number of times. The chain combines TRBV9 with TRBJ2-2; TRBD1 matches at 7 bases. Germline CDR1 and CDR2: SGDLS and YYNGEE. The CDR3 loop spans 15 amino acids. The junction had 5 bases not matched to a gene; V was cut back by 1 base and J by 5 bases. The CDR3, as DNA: TGTGCCAGCAGCGTATCTGCAGGGGGTACCGGGGAGCTGTTTTTT. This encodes CASSVSAGGTGELFF.

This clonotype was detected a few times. In DNA, the CDR3 is TGCGCCAGCAGCCCAGGGCCCATTGGGGCGGTCTATGGCTACACCTTC. Translating gives CASSPGPIGAVYGYTF. The genes are TRBV5-1 and TRBJ1-2; tentative D call: TRBD1 (5 bases). Germline V gene data show CDR1 as SGHRS and CDR2 as YFSETQ. Trimming took off 4 bases at V and 4 bases at J, with 20 bases between the two ends. The CDR3 consists of 16 residues.

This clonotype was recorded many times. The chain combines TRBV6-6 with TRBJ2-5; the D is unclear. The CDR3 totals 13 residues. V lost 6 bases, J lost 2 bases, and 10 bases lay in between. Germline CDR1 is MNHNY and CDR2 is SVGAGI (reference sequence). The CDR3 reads CASSQSPQETQYF. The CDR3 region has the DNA TGTGCCAGCAGCCAATCGCCACAAGAGACCCAGTACTTC.

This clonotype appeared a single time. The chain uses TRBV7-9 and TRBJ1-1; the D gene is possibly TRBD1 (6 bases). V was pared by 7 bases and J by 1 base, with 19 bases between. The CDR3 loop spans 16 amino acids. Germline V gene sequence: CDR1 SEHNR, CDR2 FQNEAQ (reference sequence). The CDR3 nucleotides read TGTGCCAGCATTCCGGGGGCCATTCGTAAGAACACTGAAGCTTTCTTT. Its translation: CASIPGAIRKNTEAFF.

In DNA form, the CDR3 reads TGTGCCAGCAGCCTCCTCCCCACCGACCTCATTTACAATGAGCAGTTCTTC. Residues: CASSLLPTDLIYNEQFF. The chain has TRBV12-3 or TRBV12-4 and TRBJ2-1; D gene unclear. CDR3 size: 17 residues. Between the trimmed V and J ends, which lost 6 bases and 4 bases, there was a span of 22 bases.

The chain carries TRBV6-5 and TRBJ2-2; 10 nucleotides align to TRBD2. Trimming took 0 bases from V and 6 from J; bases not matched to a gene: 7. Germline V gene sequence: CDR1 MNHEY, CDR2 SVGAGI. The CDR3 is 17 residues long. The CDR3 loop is CASSYSGPSGGPGELFF. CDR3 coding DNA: TGTGCCAGCAGTTACTCGGGTCCTAGCGGGGGACCCGGGGAGCTGTTTTTT.

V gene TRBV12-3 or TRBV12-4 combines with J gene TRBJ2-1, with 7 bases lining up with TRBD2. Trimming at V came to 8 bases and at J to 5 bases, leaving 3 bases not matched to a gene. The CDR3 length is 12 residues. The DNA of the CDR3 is TGTGCCAGCCAGCGGGGAGACAATGAGCAGTTCTTC. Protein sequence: CASQRGDNEQFF.

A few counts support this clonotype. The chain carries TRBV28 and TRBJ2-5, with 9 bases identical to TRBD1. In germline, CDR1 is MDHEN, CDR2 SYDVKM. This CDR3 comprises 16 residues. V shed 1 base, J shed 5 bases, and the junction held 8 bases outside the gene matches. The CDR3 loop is CASSLLLQGAGETQYF. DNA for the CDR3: TGTGCCAGCAGTTTATTGTTACAGGGGGCGGGTGAGACCCAGTACTTC.

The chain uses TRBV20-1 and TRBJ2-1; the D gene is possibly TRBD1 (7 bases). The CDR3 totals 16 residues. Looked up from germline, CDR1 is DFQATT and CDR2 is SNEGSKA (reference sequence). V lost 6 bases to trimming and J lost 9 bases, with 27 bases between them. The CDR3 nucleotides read TGCAGTGCCACCCTTGCTTACTGGCGGGACAGTAGTGAGCAGTTCTTC. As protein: CSATLAYWRDSSEQFF.

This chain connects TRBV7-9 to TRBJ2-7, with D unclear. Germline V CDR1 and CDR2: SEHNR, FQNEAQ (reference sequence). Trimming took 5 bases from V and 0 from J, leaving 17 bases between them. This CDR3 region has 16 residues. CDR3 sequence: CASSLGNGLHSYEQYF. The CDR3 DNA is TGTGCCAGCAGCCTAGGGAATGGCCTTCACTCCTACGAGCAGTACTTC.

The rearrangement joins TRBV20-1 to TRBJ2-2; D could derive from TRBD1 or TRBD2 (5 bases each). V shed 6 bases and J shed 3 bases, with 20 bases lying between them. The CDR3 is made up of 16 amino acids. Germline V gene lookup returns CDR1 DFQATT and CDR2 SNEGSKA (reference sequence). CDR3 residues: CSARDPSGRDTGELFF. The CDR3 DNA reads TGCAGTGCACGGGACCCCTCGGGGAGAGACACCGGGGAGCTGTTTTTT.

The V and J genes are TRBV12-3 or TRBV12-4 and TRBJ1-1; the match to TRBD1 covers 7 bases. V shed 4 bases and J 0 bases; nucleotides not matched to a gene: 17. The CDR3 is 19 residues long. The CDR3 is CASSSTATPGQTMNTEAFF. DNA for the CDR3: TGTGCCAGCAGTTCCACGGCTACACCGGGACAGACGATGAACACTGAAGCTTTCTTT.